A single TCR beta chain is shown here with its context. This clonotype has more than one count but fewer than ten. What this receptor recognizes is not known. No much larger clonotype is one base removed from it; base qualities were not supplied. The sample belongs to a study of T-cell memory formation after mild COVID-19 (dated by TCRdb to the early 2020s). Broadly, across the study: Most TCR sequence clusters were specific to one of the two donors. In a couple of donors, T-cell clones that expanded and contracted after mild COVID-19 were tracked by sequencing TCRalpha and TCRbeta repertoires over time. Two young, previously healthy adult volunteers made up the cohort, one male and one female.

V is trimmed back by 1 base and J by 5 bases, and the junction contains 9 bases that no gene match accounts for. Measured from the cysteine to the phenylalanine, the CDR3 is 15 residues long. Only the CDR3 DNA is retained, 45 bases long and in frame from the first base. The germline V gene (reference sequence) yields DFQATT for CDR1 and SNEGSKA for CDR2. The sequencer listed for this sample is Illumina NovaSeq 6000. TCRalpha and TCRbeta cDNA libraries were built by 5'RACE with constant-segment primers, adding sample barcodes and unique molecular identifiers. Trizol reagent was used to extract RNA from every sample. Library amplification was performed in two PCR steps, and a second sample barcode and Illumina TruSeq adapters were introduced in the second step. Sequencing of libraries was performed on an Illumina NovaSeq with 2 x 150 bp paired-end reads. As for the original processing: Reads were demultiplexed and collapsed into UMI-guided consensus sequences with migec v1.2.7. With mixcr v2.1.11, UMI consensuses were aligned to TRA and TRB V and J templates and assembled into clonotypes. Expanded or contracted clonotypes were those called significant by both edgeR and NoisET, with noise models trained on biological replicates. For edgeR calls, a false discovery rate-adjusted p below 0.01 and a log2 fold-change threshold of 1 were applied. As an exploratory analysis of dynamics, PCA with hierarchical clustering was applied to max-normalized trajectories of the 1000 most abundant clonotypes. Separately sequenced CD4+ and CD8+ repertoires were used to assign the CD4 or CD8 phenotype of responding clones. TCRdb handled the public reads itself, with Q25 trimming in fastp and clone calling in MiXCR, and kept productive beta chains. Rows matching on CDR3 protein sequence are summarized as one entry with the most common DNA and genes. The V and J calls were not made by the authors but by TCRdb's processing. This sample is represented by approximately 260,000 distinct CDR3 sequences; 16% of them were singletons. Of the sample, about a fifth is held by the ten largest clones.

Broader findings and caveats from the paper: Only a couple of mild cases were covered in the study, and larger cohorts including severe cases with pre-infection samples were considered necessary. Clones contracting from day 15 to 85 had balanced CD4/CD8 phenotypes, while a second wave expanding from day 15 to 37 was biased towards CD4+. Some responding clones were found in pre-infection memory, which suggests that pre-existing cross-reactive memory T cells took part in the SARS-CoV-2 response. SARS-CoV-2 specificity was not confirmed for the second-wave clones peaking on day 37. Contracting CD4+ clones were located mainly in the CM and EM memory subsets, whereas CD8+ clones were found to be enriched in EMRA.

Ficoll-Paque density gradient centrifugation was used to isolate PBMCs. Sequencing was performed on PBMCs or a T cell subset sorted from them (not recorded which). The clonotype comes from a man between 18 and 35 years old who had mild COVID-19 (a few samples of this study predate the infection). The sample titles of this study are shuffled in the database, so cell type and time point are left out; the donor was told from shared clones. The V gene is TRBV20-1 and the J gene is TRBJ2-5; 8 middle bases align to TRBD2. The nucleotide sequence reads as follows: TGCAGTGCTAGAGTTGCCGGGGGGGCTTGGGAGACCCAGTACTTC. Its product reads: CSARVAGGAWETQYF.